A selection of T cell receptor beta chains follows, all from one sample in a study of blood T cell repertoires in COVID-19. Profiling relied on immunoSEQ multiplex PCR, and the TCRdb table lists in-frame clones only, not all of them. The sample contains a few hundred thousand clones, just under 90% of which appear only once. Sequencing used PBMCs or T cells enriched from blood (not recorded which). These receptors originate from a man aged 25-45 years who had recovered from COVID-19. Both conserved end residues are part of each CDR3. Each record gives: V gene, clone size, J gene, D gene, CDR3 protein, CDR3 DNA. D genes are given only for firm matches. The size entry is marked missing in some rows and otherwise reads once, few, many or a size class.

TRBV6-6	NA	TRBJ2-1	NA	CASSRTGISYNEQFF	TGTGCCAGCAGCCGCACAGGGATCTCCTACAATGAGCAGTTCTTC
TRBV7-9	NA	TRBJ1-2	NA	CASSLFQTGLEGYTF	TGTGCCAGCAGCTTATTCCAAACAGGGCTGGAAGGCTACACCTTC
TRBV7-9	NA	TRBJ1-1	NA	CASSLIVGGDTEAFF	TGTGCCAGCAGCTTAATTGTAGGGGGGGACACTGAAGCTTTCTTT
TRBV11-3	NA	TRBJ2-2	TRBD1	CASSLSGQKNTGELFF	TGTGCCAGCAGCTTATCGGGACAGAAAAACACCGGGGAGCTGTTTTTT
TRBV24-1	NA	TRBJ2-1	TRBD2	CATSDRPGQAGLAGPAREQFF	TGTGCCACCAGCGATAGACCCGGACAGGCGGGACTAGCGGGACCTGCTCGGGAGCAGTTCTTC
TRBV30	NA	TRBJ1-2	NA	CAWRPGLGGYGYTF	TGTGCCTGGAGGCCGGGACTCGGAGGGTATGGCTACACCTTC
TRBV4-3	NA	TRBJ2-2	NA	CASSQDIGVGNTGELFF	TGCGCCAGCAGCCAAGACATAGGAGTAGGGAACACCGGGGAGCTGTTTTTT
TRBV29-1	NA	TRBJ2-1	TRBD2	CSVSSGRANEQFF	TGCAGCGTTTCTAGCGGGAGGGCCAATGAGCAGTTCTTC
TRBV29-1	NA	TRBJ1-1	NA	CSVEDSFF	TGCAGCGTTGAAGACTCTTTCTTT
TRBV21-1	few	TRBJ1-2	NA	CASSTWTGYLEGYTF	TGTGCCAGCAGCACGTGGACAGGGTACTTAGAGGGCTACACCTTC
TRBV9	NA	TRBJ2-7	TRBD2	CASTTPETSGNHEQYF	TGTGCCAGCACCACACCGGAGACTAGCGGGAACCACGAGCAGTACTTC
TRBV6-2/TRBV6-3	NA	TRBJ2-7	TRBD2	CASSYSREGTYEQYF	TGTGCCAGCAGTTACTCCAGGGAGGGAACGTACGAGCAGTACTTC
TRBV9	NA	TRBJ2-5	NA	CASSPPRGSRGAFYETQYF	TGTGCCAGCAGCCCTCCTCGAGGGTCACGGGGGGCGTTCTATGAGACCCAGTACTTC
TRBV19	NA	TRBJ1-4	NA	CASSIGGVEGNEKLFF	TGTGCCAGTAGTATAGGGGGTGTGGAGGGTAATGAAAAACTGTTTTTT
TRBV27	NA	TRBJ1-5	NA	CASRYFNGGAGDQPQHF	TGTGCCAGCAGATACTTTAACGGGGGGGCAGGGGATCAGCCCCAGCATTTT
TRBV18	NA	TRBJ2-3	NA	CASSPNTGSTDTQYF	TGTGCCAGCTCACCTAACACAGGGAGCACAGATACGCAGTATTTT
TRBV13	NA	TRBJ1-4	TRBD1	CASSTTGQGETNEKLFF	TGTGCCAGCAGCACGACGGGACAGGGTGAAACTAATGAAAAACTGTTTTTT
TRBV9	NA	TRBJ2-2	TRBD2	CASSEPRGTSRTTGELFF	TGTGCCAGCAGCGAGCCGAGAGGGACTAGCCGGACCACCGGGGAGCTGTTTTTT
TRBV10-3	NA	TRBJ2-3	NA	CAISESVNRFTDTQYF	TGTGCCATCAGTGAGTCCGTAAACAGATTCACAGATACGCAGTATTTT
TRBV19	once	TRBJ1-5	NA	CASSIGHVDQPQHF	TGTGCCAGTAGTATAGGCCACGTAGATCAGCCCCAGCATTTT
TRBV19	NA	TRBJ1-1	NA	CASSPSQVNTEAFF	TGTGCCAGTAGTCCTTCACAGGTGAACACTGAAGCTTTCTTT
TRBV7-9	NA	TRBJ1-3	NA	CASNLNPSGTRSGNTIYF	TGTGCCAGCAATCTCAACCCCTCCGGGACTCGCTCTGGAAACACCATATATTTT
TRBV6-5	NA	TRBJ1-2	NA	CASSYSGGNYGYTF	TGTGCCAGCAGTTACTCGGGGGGTAACTATGGCTACACCTTC
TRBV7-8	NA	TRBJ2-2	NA	CASSLTDSNTGELFF	TGTGCCAGCAGCTTAACGGACAGTAACACCGGGGAGCTGTTTTTT
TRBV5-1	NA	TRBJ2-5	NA	CASSPPSETQYF	TGCGCCAGCAGCCCCCCCTCGGAGACCCAGTACTTC
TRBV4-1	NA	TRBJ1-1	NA	CASSQELGVTEAFF	TGCGCCAGCAGCCAAGAACTAGGTGTGACTGAAGCTTTCTTT
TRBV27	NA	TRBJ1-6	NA	CASRGWAVAGDNSPLHF	TGTGCCAGCCGTGGATGGGCCGTGGCAGGGGACAATTCACCCCTCCACTTT
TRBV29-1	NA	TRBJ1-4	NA	CSGRGFTNEKLFF	TGCAGCGGGAGGGGATTCACTAATGAAAAACTGTTTTTT
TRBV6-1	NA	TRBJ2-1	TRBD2	CASSEAGLAGNEQFF	TGTGCCAGCAGTGAGGCGGGACTAGCGGGTAATGAGCAGTTCTTC
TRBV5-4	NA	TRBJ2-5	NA	CASSPIASETQYF	TGTGCCAGCAGCCCTATTGCCTCGGAGACCCAGTACTTC
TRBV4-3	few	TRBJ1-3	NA	CASSQSWGNTIYF	TGCGCCAGCAGCCAAAGCTGGGGAAACACCATATATTTT
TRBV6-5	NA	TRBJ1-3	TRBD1	CASSYTTGVGNTIYF	TGTGCCAGCAGTTACACGACAGGGGTCGGAAACACCATATATTTT
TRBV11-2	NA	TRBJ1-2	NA	CASSSYSRLTPPYGYTF	TGTGCCAGCAGCTCGTACTCGAGGCTAACGCCTCCGTATGGCTACACCTTC
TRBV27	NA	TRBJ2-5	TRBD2	CASSPGTSGRATQYF	TGTGCCAGCAGTCCAGGGACTAGCGGGAGAGCGACCCAGTACTTC
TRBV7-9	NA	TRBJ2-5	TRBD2	CASSLWWGGQETQYF	TGTGCCAGCAGCTTATGGTGGGGGGGACAAGAGACCCAGTACTTC
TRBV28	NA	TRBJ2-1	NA	CASSPRTDEQFF	TGTGCCAGCAGCCCTAGGACAGATGAGCAGTTCTTC
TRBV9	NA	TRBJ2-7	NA	CASSALMDSKNYEQYF	TGTGCCAGCAGCGCCCTCATGGACAGCAAAAACTACGAGCAGTACTTC
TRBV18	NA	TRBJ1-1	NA	CASSPTAVDTEAFF	TGTGCCAGCTCACCGACAGCCGTTGACACTGAAGCTTTCTTT
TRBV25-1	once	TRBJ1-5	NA	CASSEYLTLRSSNQPQHF	TGTGCCAGCAGTGAATATCTGACTCTACGATCGAGCAATCAGCCCCAGCATTTT
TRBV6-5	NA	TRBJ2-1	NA	CASSRSGGAREQFF	TGTGCCAGCAGCCGGTCGGGTGGGGCTCGTGAGCAGTTCTTC
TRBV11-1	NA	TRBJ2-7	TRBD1	CASTSRTGSYEQYF	TGTGCCAGCACCTCCCGGACAGGGTCCTACGAGCAGTACTTC
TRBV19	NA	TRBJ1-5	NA	CASHPGYSNQPQHF	TGTGCCAGCCACCCGGGATATAGCAATCAGCCCCAGCATTTT
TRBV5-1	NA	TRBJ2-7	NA	CASSLALSSYEQYF	TGCGCCAGCAGCTTGGCCCTGAGCTCCTACGAGCAGTACTTC
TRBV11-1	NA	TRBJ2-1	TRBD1	CASSYGQGFYNEQFF	TGTGCCAGCAGCTACGGACAGGGGTTTTACAATGAGCAGTTCTTC
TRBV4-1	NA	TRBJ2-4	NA	CASSQGQWAKNIQYF	TGCGCCAGCAGCCAAGGCCAGTGGGCCAAAAACATTCAGTACTTC
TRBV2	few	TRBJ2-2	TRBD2	CARGLAENTGELFF	TGTGCCAGGGGACTAGCGGAGAACACCGGGGAGCTGTTTTTT
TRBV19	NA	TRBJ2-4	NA	CASSIERTSSLNPTDF	TGTGCCAGTAGTATAGAAAGGACATCCTCACTTAACCCTACGGACTTC
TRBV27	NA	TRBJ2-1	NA	CASSFILRGNEQFF	TGTGCCAGCAGTTTTATTTTAAGGGGCAATGAGCAGTTCTTC
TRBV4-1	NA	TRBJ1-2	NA	CASSQPTTGYGYTF	TGCGCCAGCAGCCAACCTACGACAGGCTATGGCTACACCTTC
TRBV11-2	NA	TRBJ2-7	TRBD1	CASSPMGQGLVGEQYF	TGTGCCAGCAGCCCCATGGGACAGGGGTTAGTGGGCGAGCAGTACTTC
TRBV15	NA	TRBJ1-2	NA	CATSPFWGDENYGYTF	TGTGCCACTAGCCCGTTCTGGGGCGATGAGAACTATGGCTACACCTTC
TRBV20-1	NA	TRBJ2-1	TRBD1	CSASHLQGGTSNEQFF	TGCAGTGCTAGTCACCTACAGGGGGGAACTTCTAATGAGCAGTTCTTC
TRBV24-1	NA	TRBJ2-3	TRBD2	CATSDRLAGGPDTQYF	TGTGCCACCAGTGACAGACTAGCGGGAGGCCCAGATACGCAGTATTTT
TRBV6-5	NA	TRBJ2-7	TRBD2	CASSPGLAAYEQYF	TGTGCCAGCAGTCCGGGACTAGCGGCTTACGAGCAGTACTTC